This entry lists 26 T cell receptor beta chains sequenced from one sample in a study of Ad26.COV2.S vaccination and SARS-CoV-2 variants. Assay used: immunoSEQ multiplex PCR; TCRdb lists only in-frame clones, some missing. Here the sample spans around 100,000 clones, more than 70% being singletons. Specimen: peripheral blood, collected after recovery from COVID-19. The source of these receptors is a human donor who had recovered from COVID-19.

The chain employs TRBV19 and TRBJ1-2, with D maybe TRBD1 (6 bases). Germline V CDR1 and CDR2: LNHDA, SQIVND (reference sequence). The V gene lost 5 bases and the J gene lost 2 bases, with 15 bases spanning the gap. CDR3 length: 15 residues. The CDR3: CASSLTGTPNYGYTF. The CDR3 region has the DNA TGTGCCAGTAGTTTGACCGGGACACCAAACTATGGCTACACCTTC.

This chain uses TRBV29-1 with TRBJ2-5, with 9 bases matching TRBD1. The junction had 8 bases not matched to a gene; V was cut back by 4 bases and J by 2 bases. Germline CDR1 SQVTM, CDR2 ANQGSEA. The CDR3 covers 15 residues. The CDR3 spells CSVAGTGKGQETQYF. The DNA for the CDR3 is TGCAGCGTTGCGGGGACAGGGAAAGGTCAAGAGACCCAGTACTTC.

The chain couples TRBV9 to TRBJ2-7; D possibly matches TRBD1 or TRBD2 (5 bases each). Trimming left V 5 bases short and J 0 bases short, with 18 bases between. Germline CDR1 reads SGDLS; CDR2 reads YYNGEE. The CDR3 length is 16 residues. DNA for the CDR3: TGTGCCAGCAGTCCCTGGGGGAGTGCAGACTCCTACGAGCAGTACTTC. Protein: CASSPWGSADSYEQYF.

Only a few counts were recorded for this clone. The chain's CDR3 is CASSLGKGQGLSEQFF. As DNA, the CDR3 is TGTGCCAGCAGCTTAGGCAAAGGACAGGGACTGAGTGAGCAGTTCTTC. V and J are TRBV11-2 and TRBJ2-1, with TRBD1 identical over 8 bases. J lost 9 bases, V lost 1 base, and 11 bases had no gene match. Germline V gives CDR1 SGHAT, CDR2 FQNNGV. The CDR3 has 16 amino acids.

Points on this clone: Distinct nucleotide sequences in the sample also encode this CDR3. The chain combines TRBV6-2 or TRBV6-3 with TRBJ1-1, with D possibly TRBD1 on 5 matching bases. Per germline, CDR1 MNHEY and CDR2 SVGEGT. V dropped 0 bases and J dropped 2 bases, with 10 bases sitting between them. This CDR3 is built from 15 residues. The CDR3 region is CASSYSAGPNTEAFF. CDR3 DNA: TGTGCCAGCAGTTACTCGGCAGGGCCAAACACTGAAGCTTTCTTT.

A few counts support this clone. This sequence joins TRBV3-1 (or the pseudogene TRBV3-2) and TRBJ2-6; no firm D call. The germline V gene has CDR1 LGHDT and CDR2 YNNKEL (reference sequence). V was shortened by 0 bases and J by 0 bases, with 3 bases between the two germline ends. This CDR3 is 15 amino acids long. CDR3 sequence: CASSQEDSGANVLTF. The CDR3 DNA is TGTGCCAGCAGCCAAGAGGACTCTGGGGCCAACGTCCTGACTTTC.

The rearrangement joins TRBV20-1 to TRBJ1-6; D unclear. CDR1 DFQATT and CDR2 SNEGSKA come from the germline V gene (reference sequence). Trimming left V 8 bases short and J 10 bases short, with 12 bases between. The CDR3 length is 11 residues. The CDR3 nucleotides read TGCAGTTCCTATCAAGGATCACCCCTCCACTTT. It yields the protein CSSYQGSPLHF.

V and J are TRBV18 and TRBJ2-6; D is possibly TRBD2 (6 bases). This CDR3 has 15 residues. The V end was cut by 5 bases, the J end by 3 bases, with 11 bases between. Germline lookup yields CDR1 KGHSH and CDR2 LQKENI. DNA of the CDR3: TGTGCCAGCTCAAAGGAGGGATATGGGGCCAACGTCCTGACTTTC. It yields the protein CASSKEGYGANVLTF. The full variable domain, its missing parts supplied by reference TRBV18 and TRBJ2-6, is NAGVMQNPRHLVRRRGQEARLRCSPMKGHSHVYWYRQLPEEGLKFMVYLQKENIIDESGMPKERFSAEFPKEGPSILRIQQVVRGDSAAYFCASSKEGYGANVLTFGAGSRLTVL.

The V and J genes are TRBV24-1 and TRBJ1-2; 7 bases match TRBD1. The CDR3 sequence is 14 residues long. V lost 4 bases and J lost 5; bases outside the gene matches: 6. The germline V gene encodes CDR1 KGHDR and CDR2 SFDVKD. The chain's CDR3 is CATSDHRGAYGYTF. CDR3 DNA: TGTGCCACCAGTGACCACAGGGGCGCATATGGCTACACCTTC.

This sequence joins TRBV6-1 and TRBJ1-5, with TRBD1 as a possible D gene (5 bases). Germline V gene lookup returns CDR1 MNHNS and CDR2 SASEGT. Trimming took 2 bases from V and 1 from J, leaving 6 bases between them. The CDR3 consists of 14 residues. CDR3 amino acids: CASSEQGSNQPQHF. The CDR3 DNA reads TGTGCCAGCAGTGAACAGGGAAGCAATCAGCCCCAGCATTTT.

DNA for the CDR3: TGTGCCAGCAGCGACACGGACAGGGATTTCAACACCATATATTTT. This sequence encodes CASSDTDRDFNTIYF. The J gene is TRBJ1-3, the V gene TRBV9; TRBD1 aligns across 8 bases. From germline, CDR1 is SGDLS and CDR2 YYNGEE. CDR3 length equals 15 residues. V trimming: 3 bases; J trimming: 7 bases; junction bases outside the gene matches: 9.

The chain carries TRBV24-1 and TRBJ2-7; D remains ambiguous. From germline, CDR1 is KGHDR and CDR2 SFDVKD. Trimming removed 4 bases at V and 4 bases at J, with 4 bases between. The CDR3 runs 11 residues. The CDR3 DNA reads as TGTGCCACCAGTGACGGTTACGAGCAGTACTTC. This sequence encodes CATSDGYEQYF.

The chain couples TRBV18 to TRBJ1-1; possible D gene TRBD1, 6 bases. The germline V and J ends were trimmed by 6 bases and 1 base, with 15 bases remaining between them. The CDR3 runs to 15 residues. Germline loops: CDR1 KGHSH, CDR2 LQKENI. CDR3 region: CASSPGSRGNTEAFF. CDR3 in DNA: TGTGCCAGCTCCCCTGGGAGCAGGGGGAACACTGAAGCTTTCTTT. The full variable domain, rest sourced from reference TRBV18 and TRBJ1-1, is NAGVMQNPRHLVRRRGQEARLRCSPMKGHSHVYWYRQLPEEGLKFMVYLQKENIIDESGMPKERFSAEFPKEGPSILRIQQVVRGDSAAYFCASSPGSRGNTEAFFGQGTRLTVV.

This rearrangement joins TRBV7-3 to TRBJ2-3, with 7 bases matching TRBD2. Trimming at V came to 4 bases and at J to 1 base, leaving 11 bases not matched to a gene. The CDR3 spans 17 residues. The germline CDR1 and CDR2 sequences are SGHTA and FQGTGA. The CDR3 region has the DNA TGTGCCAGCAGCTCTGGGGGAGGGAAAATTGGCACAGATACGCAGTATTTT. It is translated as CASSSGGGKIGTDTQYF. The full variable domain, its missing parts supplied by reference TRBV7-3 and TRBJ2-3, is GAGVSQTPSNKVTEKGKYVELRCDPISGHTALYWYRQSLGQGPEFLIYFQGTGAADDSGLPNDRFFAVRPEGSVSTLKIQRTERGDSAVYLCASSSGGGKIGTDTQYFGPGTRLTVL.

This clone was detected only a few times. CDR3 residues: CASSVDIAGGSYTDTQYF. CDR3 in DNA: TGTGCCAGCAGCGTAGATATAGCGGGAGGGTCCTACACAGATACGCAGTATTTT. The chain combines TRBV9 with TRBJ2-3, with 11 bases fitting TRBD2. The CDR3 covers 18 residues. V was pared by 0 bases and J by 2 bases, with 8 bases of the junction left unmatched. Germline V lookup: CDR1 SGDLS, CDR2 YYNGEE.

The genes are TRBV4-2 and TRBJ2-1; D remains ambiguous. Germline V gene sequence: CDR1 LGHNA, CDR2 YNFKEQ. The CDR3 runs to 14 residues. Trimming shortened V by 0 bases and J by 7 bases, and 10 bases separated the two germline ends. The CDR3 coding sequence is TGTGCCAGCAGCCAAGATGGGATGGGGAATGAGCAGTTCTTC. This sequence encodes CASSQDGMGNEQFF.

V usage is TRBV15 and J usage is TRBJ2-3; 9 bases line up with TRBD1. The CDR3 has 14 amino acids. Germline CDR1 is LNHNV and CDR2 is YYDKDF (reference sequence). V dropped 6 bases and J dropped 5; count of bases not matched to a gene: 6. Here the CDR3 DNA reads TGTGCCACCAGTACAGGGGGCTCTAGAGATACGCAGTATTTT. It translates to CATSTGGSRDTQYF.

The CDR3 sequence is CASTQRGLSGANVLTF. The CDR3 nucleotides read TGTGCCAGCACCCAACGGGGGCTCTCTGGGGCCAACGTCCTGACTTTC. The genes are TRBV11-3 and TRBJ2-6; TRBD1 or TRBD2 may be the D gene (6 bases each). V was trimmed by 7 bases and J by 0 bases, leaving 13 bases between them. The germline V gene encodes CDR1 SGHNT and CDR2 YENEEA. The CDR3 contains 16 residues.

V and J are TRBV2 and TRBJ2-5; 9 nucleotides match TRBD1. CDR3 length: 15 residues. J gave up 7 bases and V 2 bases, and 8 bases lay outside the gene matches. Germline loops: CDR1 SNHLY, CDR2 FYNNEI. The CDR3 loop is CASSEIRGQGGTQYF. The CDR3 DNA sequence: TGTGCCAGCAGTGAAATCAGGGGACAGGGAGGGACCCAGTACTTC.

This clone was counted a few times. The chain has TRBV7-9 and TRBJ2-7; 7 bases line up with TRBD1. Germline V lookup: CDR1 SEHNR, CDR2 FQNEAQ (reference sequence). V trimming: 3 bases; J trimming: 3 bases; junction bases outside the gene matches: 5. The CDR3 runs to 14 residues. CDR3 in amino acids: CASSFDRELYEQYF. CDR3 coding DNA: TGTGCCAGCAGCTTTGACAGGGAACTCTACGAGCAGTACTTC. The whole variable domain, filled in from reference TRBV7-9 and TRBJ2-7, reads DTGVSQNPRHKITKRGQNVTFRCDPISEHNRLYWYRQTLGQGPEFLTYFQNEAQLEKSRLLSDRFSAERPKGSFSTLEIQRTEQGDSAMYLCASSFDRELYEQYFGPGTRLTVT.

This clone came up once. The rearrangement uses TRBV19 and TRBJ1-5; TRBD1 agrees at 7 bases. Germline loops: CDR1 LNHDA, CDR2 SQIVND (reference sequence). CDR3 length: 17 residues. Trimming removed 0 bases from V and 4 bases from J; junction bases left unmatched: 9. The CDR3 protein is CASSIDHRPGGNQPQHF. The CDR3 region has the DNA TGTGCCAGTAGTATAGATCATAGGCCAGGGGGTAATCAGCCCCAGCATTTT.

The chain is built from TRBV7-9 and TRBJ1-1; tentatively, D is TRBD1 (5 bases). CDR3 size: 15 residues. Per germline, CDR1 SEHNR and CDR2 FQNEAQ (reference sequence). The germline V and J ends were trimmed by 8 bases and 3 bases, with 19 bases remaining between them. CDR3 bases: TGTGCCAGCCCCTTTCAAGGGGTCCCCGACACTGAAGCTTTCTTT. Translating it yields CASPFQGVPDTEAFF.

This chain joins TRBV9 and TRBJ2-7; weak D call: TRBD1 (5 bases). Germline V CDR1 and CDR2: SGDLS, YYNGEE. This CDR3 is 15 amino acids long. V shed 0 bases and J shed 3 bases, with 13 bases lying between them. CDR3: CASSVEGQADYEQYF. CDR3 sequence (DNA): TGTGCCAGCAGCGTAGAGGGGCAGGCTGACTACGAGCAGTACTTC.

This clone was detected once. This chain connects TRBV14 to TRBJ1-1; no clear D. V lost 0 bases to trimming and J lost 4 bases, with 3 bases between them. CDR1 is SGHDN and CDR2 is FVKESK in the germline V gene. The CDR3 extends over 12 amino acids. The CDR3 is CASSQDATEAFF. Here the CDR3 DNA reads TGTGCCAGCAGCCAAGATGCCACTGAAGCTTTCTTT.

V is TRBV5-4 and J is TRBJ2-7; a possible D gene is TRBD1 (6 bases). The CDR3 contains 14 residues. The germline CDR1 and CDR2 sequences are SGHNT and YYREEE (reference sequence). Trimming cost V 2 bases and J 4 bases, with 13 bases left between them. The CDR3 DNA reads TGTGCCAGCAGCTTACCTGACAGGTCATACGAGCAGTACTTC. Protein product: CASSLPDRSYEQYF.

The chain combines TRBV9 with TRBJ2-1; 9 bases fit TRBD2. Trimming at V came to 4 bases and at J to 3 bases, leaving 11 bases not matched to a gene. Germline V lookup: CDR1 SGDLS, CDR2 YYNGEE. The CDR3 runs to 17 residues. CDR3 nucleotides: TGTGCCAGCAGCTACTCCCCTCCTAGCGGGATCTACAATGAGCAGTTCTTC. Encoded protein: CASSYSPPSGIYNEQFF.